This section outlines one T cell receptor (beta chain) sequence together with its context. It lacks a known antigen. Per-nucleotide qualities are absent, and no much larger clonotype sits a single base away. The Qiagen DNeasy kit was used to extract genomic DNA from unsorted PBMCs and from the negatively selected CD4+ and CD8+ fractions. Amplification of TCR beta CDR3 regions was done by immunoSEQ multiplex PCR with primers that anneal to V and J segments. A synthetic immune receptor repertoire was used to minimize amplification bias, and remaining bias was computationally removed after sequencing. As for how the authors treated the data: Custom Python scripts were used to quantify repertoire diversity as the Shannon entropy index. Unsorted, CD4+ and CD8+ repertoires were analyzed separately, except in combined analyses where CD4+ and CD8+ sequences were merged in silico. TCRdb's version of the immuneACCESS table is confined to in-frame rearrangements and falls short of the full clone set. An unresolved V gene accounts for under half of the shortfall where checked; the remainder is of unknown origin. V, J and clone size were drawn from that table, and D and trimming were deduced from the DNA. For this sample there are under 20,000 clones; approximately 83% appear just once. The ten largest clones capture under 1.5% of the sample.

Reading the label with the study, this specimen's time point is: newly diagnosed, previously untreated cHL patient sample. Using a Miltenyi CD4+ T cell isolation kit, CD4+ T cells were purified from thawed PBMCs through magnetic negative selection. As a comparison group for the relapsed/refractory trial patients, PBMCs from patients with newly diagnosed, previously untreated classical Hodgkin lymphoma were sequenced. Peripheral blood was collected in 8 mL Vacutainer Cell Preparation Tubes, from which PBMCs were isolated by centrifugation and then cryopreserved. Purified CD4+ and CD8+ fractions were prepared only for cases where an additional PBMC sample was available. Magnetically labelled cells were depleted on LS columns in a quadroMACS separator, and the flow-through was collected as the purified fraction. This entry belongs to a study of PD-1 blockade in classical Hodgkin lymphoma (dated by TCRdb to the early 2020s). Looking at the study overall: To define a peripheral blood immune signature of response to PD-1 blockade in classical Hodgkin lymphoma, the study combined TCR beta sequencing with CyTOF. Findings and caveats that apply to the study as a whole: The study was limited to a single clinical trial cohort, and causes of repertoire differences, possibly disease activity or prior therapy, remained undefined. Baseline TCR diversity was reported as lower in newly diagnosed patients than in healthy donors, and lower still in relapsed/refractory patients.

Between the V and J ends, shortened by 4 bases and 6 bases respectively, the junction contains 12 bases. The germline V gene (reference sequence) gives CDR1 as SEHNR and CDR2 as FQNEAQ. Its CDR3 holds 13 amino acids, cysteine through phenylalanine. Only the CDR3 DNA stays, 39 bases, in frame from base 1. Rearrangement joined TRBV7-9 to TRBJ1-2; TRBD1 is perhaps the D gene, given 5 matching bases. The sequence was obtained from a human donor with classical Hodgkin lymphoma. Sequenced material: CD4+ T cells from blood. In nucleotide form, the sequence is TGTGCCAGCAGCTCGGGGACGAGGGATGGCTACACCTTC. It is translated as CASSSGTRDGYTF.